A selection of T cell receptor beta chains follows, all from one sample in a study of cytomegalovirus exposure and HLA in healthy donors. Profiled with immunoSEQ multiplex PCR; TCRdb holds only in-frame clones, not every one. This sample's table has approximately 110,000 clones. Sequencing was performed on PBMCs. The receptors were gathered from a man aged 18 to 30 in good health and CMV-seronegative. Both conserved end residues are trimmed from each CDR3. A D gene is named only where the DNA matches it firmly.

cdr3_aa	d_call	v_call	j_call
ASSSTGTSVTYEQY	TRBD2	TRBV7-9	TRBJ2-7
ASSLASGVEGEAF	NA	TRBV7-9	TRBJ1-1
ASSLDEGTYGYT	NA	TRBV5-1	TRBJ1-2
ASSEGSLTQY	NA	TRBV10-1	TRBJ2-5
ASSPGTGDYEQY	TRBD1	TRBV11-2	TRBJ2-7
ASSTTDRGLSQPQH	TRBD1	TRBV19	TRBJ1-5
ASSLVGGSYEQY	NA	TRBV7-8	TRBJ2-7
ASDRGLGSYEQY	NA	TRBV28	TRBJ2-7
ATSEGVLNTEAF	NA	TRBV10-3	TRBJ1-1
ASSVGQGAYEQY	TRBD1	TRBV6-1	TRBJ2-7
SVGNEGGIEPQH	NA	TRBV29-1	TRBJ1-5
ASSGPGLGYT	NA	TRBV5-1	TRBJ1-2
ASSPPPRGPYEQY	NA	TRBV6-1	TRBJ2-7
ASSSPGNTIY	NA	TRBV5-4	TRBJ1-3
ASSLWGYPNTEAF	NA	TRBV5-1	TRBJ1-1
ASSLYQGAEAF	NA	TRBV28	TRBJ1-1
AWSGFLGGARWNTEAF	NA	TRBV30	TRBJ1-1
AIMAGASETQY	TRBD2	TRBV10-3	TRBJ2-5
ASSPNYLLAGGTDTQY	TRBD2	TRBV18	TRBJ2-3
ASSQDRTSGIETQY	TRBD2	TRBV4-1	TRBJ2-5
ASSPGANYGYT	NA	TRBV11-2	TRBJ1-2
ASPERVNLNTEAF	NA	TRBV6-1	TRBJ1-1
ASSQEPTGVSPYEQY	TRBD1	TRBV4-1	TRBJ2-7